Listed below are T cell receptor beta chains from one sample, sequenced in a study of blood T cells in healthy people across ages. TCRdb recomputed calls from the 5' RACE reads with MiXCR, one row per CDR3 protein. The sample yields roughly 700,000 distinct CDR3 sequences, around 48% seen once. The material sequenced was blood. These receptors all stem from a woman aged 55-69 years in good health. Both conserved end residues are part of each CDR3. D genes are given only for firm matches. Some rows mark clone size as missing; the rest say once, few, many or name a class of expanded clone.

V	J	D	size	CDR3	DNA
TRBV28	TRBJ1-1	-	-	CASIAGVNTEAFF	TGTGCCAGCATCGCGGGGGTCAACACTGAAGCTTTCTTT
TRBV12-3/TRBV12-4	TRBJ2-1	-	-	CASSPPGSSSYNEQFF	TGTGCCAGCAGTCCCCCCGGCAGTTCCTCCTACAATGAGCAGTTCTTC
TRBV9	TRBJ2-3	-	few	CASSGGDGTDTQYF	TGTGCCAGCAGCGGGGGGGATGGCACAGATACGCAGTATTTT
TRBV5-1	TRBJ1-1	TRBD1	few	CASSLGPQGRNTEAFF	TGCGCCAGCAGCCTGGGGCCACAGGGGAGGAACACTGAAGCTTTCTTT
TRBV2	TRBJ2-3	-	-	CTSRRTAPSTDTQYF	TGTACAAGCAGGAGGACAGCCCCTAGCACAGATACGCAGTATTTT
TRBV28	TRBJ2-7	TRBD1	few	CASSNPGQGYEQYF	TGTGCCAGCAGTAACCCGGGACAGGGGTACGAGCAGTACTTC
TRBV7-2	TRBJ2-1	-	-	CASSVPGTLSNEQFF	TGTGCCAGCAGCGTCCCCGGGACCTTATCCAATGAGCAGTTCTTC
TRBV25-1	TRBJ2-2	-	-	CASSELASGPNTGELFF	TGTGCCAGCAGTGAACTTGCCAGCGGGCCGAACACCGGGGAGCTGTTTTTT
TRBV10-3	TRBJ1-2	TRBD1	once	CATGTGGDYGYTF	TGTGCCACCGGGACAGGCGGGGACTATGGCTACACCTTC
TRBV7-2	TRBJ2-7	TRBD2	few	CASSSPGWGLGEVNYEQYF	TGTGCCAGCAGCTCACCTGGGTGGGGACTAGGCGAGGTAAACTACGAGCAGTACTTC
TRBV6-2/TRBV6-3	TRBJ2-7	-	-	CASRDTEISYEQYF	TGTGCCAGCCGGGACACCGAGATCTCCTACGAGCAGTACTTC
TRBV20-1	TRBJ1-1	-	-	CSARWQPKNTEAFF	TGCAGTGCTAGGTGGCAGCCCAAGAACACTGAAGCTTTCTTT
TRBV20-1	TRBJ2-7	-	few	CSALGGKNYEQYF	TGCAGTGCCCTGGGGGGCAAGAACTACGAGCAGTACTTC
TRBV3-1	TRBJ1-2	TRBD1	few	CASSHRDRSGYGYTF	TGTGCCAGCAGCCACCGGGACAGGTCCGGCTATGGCTACACCTTC
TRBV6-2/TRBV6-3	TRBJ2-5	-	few	CASSYTSSQETQYF	TGTGCCAGCAGTTATACTAGCAGCCAAGAGACCCAGTACTTC
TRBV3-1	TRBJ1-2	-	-	CASSQDGQYGYTF	TGTGCCAGCAGCCAAGATGGCCAGTATGGCTACACCTTC
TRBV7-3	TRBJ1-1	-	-	CASSLKPAESEAFF	TGTGCCAGCAGCTTAAAACCCGCGGAGTCTGAAGCTTTCTTT
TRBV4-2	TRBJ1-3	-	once	CASSQDYGQSSGNTIYF	TGTGCCAGCAGCCAAGATTACGGTCAGAGCTCTGGAAACACCATATATTTT
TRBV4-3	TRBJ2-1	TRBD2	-	CASSPRHQPGLAGDEQFF	TGCGCCAGCAGCCCACGCCACCAGCCGGGACTAGCGGGAGATGAGCAGTTCTTC